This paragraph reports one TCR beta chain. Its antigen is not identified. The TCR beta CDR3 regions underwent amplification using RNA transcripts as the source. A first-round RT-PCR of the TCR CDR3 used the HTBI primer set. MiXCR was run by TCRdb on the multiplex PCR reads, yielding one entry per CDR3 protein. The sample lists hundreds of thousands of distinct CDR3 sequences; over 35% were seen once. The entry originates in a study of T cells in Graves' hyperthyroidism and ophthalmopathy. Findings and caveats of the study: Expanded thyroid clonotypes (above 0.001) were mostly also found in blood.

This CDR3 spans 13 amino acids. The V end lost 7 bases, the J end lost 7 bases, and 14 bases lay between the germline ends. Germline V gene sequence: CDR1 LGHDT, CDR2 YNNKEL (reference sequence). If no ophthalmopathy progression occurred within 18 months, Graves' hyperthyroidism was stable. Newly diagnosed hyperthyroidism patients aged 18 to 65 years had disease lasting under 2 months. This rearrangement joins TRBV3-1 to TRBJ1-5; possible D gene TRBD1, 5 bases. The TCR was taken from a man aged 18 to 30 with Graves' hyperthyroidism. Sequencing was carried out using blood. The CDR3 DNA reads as TGTGCCAGCACCCCGGGGTGGGGGCAGCCCCAGCATTTT. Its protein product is CASTPGWGQPQHF.